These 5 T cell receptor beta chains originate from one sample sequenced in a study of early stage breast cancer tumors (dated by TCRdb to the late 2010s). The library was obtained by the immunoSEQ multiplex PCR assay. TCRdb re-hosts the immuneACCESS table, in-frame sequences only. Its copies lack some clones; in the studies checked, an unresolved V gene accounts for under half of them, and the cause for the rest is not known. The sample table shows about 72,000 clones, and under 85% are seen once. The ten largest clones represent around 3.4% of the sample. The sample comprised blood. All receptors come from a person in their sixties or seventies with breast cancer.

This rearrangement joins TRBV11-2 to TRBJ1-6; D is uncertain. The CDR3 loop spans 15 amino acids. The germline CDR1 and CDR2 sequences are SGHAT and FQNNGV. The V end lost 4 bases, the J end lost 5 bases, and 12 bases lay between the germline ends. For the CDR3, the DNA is TGTGCCAGCAGCTCTCGACCGGATCATAATTCACCCCTCCACTTT. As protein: CASSSRPDHNSPLHF.

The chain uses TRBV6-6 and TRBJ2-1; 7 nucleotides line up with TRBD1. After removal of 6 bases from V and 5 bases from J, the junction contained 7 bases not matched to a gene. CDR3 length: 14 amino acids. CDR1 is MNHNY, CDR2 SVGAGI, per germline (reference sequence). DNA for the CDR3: TGTGCCAGCAGCTGTATGACAGGGAACAATGAGCAGTTCTTC. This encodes CASSCMTGNNEQFF.

The CDR3 DNA follows: TGTGCCAGCAGCCGCCCGGTAGCAGGGCTTAACTATGGCTACACCTTC. It codes for CASSRPVAGLNYGYTF. This rearrangement joins TRBV6-6 to TRBJ1-2; D might be TRBD1 (5 bases). The CDR3 length is 16 residues. Germline values: CDR1 MNHNY, CDR2 SVGAGI (reference sequence). With 6 bases removed from V and 1 base from J, the gap between germline ends came to 18 bases.

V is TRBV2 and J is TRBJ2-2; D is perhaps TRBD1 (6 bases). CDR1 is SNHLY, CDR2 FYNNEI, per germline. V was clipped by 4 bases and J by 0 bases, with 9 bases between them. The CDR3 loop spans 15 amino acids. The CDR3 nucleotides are TGTGCCAGCAGTGGTGGACAGACGAACACCGGGGAGCTGTTTTTT. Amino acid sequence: CASSGGQTNTGELFF.

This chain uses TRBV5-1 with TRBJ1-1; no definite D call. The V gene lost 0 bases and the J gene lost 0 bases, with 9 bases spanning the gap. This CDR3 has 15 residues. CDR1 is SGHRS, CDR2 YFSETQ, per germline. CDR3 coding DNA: TGCGCCAGCAGCTTGGAAGGAGCCCTGAACACTGAAGCTTTCTTT. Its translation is CASSLEGALNTEAFF.